This TCR beta chain was observed in a study of control samples from healthy donors and cancer patients. The protocol was immunoSEQ multiplex PCR, while the TCRdb copy is restricted to in-frame clones and leaves out a portion. The sample consists of some 82,000 clones, approximately 80% of them appearing once. Trimming left V 6 bases short and J 4 bases short, with 18 bases between. The CDR3 is 15 amino acids. The germline V gene encodes CDR1 ENHRY and CDR2 SYGVKD. Only a few counts were recorded for this clone. Sequenced material: PBMCs. This clonotype was obtained from a man aged 55 to 69 with head and neck cancer. This chain connects TRBV10-3 to TRBJ2-5, with a possible D match to TRBD2 (6 bases). As DNA, the CDR3 is TGTGCCATCAGCTTGTATGGGGTCGGGGGAGAGACCCAGTACTTC. This encodes CAISLYGVGGETQYF.